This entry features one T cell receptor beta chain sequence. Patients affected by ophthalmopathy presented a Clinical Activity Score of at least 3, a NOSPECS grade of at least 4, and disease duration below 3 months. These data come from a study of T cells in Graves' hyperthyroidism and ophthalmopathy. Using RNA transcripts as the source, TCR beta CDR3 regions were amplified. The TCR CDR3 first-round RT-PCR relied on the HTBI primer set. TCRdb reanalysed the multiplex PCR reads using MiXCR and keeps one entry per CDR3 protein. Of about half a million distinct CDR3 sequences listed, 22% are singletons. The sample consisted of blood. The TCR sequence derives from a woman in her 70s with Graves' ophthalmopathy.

The DNA for the CDR3 is TGCAGCGTTCTCGGGAGGGCCCGCAATGAGCAGTTCTTC. This encodes CSVLGRARNEQFF. V and J are TRBV29-1 and TRBJ2-1; TRBD2 aligns across 8 bases. The trim removed 5 bases at V and 6 bases at J, leaving 6 bases unmatched. Germline lookup yields CDR1 SQVTM and CDR2 ANQGSEA. The CDR3 spans 13 residues.